Each of the 29 T cell receptor beta chains below was sequenced from the same sample in a study of somatic mutations in cytotoxic T cells in rheumatoid arthritis. Produced via immunoSEQ multiplex PCR; TCRdb's table is partial and in-frame only. The data show roughly 16,000 clones, around three quarters seen once. What was sequenced was CD8+ T cells sorted from blood. All receptors come from an adult with rheumatoid arthritis.

There are a few counts of this clone. This sequence joins TRBV4-1 and TRBJ2-7; TRBD1 agrees at 8 bases. Germline assignment: CDR1 MGHRA and CDR2 YSYEKL. This CDR3 contains 16 residues. Trimming took 4 bases from V and 0 from J; bases not matched to a gene: 8. CDR3 amino acids: CASSLKTGDLSYEQYF. The CDR3 nucleotides read TGCGCCAGCAGCCTTAAGACAGGGGACCTCTCCTACGAGCAGTACTTC.

This rearrangement joins TRBV29-1 to TRBJ2-7; 12 nucleotides agree with TRBD2. The V gene's germline CDR1 is SQVTM and CDR2 ANQGSEA. The ends lost 5 bases at V and 9 bases at J; junction bases unmatched: 11. This CDR3 comprises 14 residues. CDR3 protein: CSVPLGLAGTGQYF. The CDR3 nucleotides are TGCAGCGTTCCCCTCGGACTAGCGGGGACGGGGCAGTACTTC.

Notes on this clone: An end of the junction differs from the germline gene, which may be a read error. V gene TRBV6-1 combines with J gene TRBJ2-5; D not resolved. There are 11 residues in the CDR3. In germline, CDR1 is MNHNS, CDR2 SASEGT. The CDR3 protein is CASREGETQYF. CDR3 nucleotide sequence: TGTGCCAGCAGGGAAGGGGAGACCCAGTACTTC.

The chain joins TRBV29-1 to TRBJ2-5; D perhaps matches TRBD2 (6 bases). This CDR3 is built from 14 residues. Trimming cost V 0 bases and J 5 bases, with 13 bases left between them. Germline V lookup: CDR1 SQVTM, CDR2 ANQGSEA. The CDR3 region has the DNA TGCAGCGTTGAAGATGTGGGGACTCGGGAGACCCAGTACTTC. Its protein is CSVEDVGTRETQYF.

The chain employs TRBV14 and TRBJ1-3; weak D call: TRBD1 (5 bases). There are 18 residues in the CDR3. V shed 1 base and J shed 2 bases, with 18 bases lying between them. Germline V lookup: CDR1 SGHDN, CDR2 FVKESK. The CDR3 is CASSQVGGPQATGNTIYF. The CDR3 DNA sequence: TGTGCCAGCAGCCAAGTCGGGGGTCCCCAGGCTACTGGAAACACCATATATTTT.

The chain is built from TRBV18 and TRBJ2-5; 9 bases are shared with TRBD1. This CDR3 has 17 amino acids. CDR1 and CDR2 from the germline V gene are KGHSH and LQKENI. The junction had 16 bases not matched to a gene; V was cut back by 6 bases and J by 5 bases. CDR3 sequence reads: CASSPTTGGRDSETQYF. CDR3 bases: TGTGCCAGCTCGCCAACGACAGGGGGGCGAGACTCGGAGACCCAGTACTTC.

The V call is TRBV7-7, the J call TRBJ2-2, with D perhaps TRBD2 (5 bases). Trimming removed 5 bases from V and 5 bases from J, with 9 bases in between. The germline gives CDR1 SSHAT, CDR2 FNYEAQ (reference sequence). This CDR3 is 13 amino acids long. The CDR3 nucleotides read TGTGCCAGCAGCGTACTAGGAACCGGGGAGCTGTTTTTT. Encoded protein: CASSVLGTGELFF.

The CDR3 coding sequence is TGCAGCGCCCTGAGGGGGGCCGGGGAGCTGTTTTTT. Translation: CSALRGAGELFF. The V gene is TRBV29-1, the J gene TRBJ2-2; D tentatively reads TRBD1 or TRBD2 (6 bases each). The V gene's germline CDR1 is SQVTM and CDR2 ANQGSEA. There are 12 residues in the CDR3. V dropped 7 bases and J dropped 6 bases, with 12 bases sitting between them.

The chain links TRBV5-5 to TRBJ2-2; D may be TRBD1 (7 bases). V was trimmed by 2 bases and J by 4 bases, leaving 15 bases between them. The germline gives CDR1 SGHKS, CDR2 YYEKEE (reference sequence). The CDR3 is 16 residues long. CDR3 region: CASSLGGTVTTGELFF. CDR3 sequence (DNA): TGTGCCAGCAGCTTAGGGGGGACAGTTACCACCGGGGAGCTGTTTTTT.

This clone appeared a few times. The chain is built from TRBV30 and TRBJ2-7; tentative D call: TRBD1 (6 bases). The CDR3 spans 11 residues. Trimming took off 1 base at V and 5 bases at J, with 6 bases between the two ends. The germline gives CDR1 GTSNPN, CDR2 SVGIG (reference sequence). As DNA, the CDR3 is TGTGCCTGGAGTGCAGGGGACGAGCAGTACTTC. It codes for CAWSAGDEQYF.

This clone has a handful of counts. The chain joins TRBV9 to TRBJ2-7; D remains ambiguous. Germline V CDR1 and CDR2: SGDLS, YYNGEE. Deletions cut 3 bases from V and 6 bases from J, with 7 bases between. This CDR3 is built from 11 residues. The CDR3, as DNA: TGTGCCAGCAGCGCCGGGCCCGAGCAGTACTTC. This codes for CASSAGPEQYF.

The V call is TRBV4-2, the J call TRBJ2-3; D not certain. The germline V gene has CDR1 LGHNA and CDR2 YNFKEQ. This CDR3 region has 13 residues. Trimming pared 5 bases from V and 1 base from J, leaving 7 bases between. CDR3 nucleotide sequence: TGTGCCAGCAGCGGACGGGGCACAGATACGCAGTATTTT. Translated: CASSGRGTDTQYF.

This clone appeared a few times. The chain combines TRBV27 with TRBJ2-2, with D unclear. CDR1 and CDR2 (germline): MNHEY, SMNVEV (reference sequence). The CDR3 sequence is 12 residues long. The V end was cut by 3 bases, the J end by 6 bases, with 5 bases between. The chain's CDR3 is CASSFSPGELFF. The CDR3 nucleotides read TGTGCCAGCAGTTTTTCTCCCGGGGAGCTGTTTTTT.

The chain recombines TRBV6-1 with TRBJ2-3, with D maybe TRBD1 (6 bases). This CDR3 has 16 residues. Trimming pared 1 base from V and 3 bases from J, leaving 14 bases between. Per germline, CDR1 MNHNS and CDR2 SASEGT. The CDR3 sequence is CASSEGQGSWTDTQYF. CDR3 nucleotide sequence: TGTGCCAGCAGTGAAGGGCAGGGGAGTTGGACAGATACGCAGTATTTT.

V and J are TRBV5-4 and TRBJ1-1; no clear D gene. The length of the CDR3 is 13 residues. Trimming stripped 4 bases from V and 1 base from J, with 8 bases between. CDR1 and CDR2 (germline): SGHNT, YYREEE (reference sequence). In DNA, the CDR3 is TGTGCCAGCAGCCCAGCGACGAACACTGAAGCTTTCTTT. This encodes CASSPATNTEAFF.

This clone appeared once. The chain employs TRBV5-1 and TRBJ2-7; D gene unclear. The CDR3 loop spans 15 amino acids. Germline lookup yields CDR1 SGHRS and CDR2 YFSETQ. V was shortened by 2 bases and J by 2 bases, with 14 bases between the two germline ends. CDR3 sequence: CASSLGFSVAYEQYF. The DNA for the CDR3 is TGCGCCAGCAGCTTAGGATTCTCGGTAGCCTACGAGCAGTACTTC.

This chain connects TRBV6-4 to TRBJ1-2, with D possibly TRBD1 on 5 matching bases. CDR1 is MRHNA, CDR2 SNTAGT, per germline. This CDR3 region has 13 residues. V was clipped by 6 bases and J by 6 bases, with 14 bases between them. This chain's CDR3 is CASSGGTVDGYTF. The CDR3 DNA follows: TGTGCCAGCAGCGGCGGGACGGTAGATGGCTACACCTTC.

CDR3 region: CASSLGLAASYEQYF. CDR3 sequence (DNA): TGTGCCAGCAGCTTGGGACTAGCGGCTTCCTACGAGCAGTACTTC. The V and J genes are TRBV5-6 and TRBJ2-7, with 9 bases fitting TRBD2. CDR3 length: 15 residues. Germline CDR1 reads SGHDT; CDR2 reads YYEEEE. J was trimmed by 1 base and V by 0 bases; bases with no gene match: 2. Complete variable domain (other parts from reference TRBV5-6 and TRBJ2-7): DAGVTQSPTHLIKTRGQQVTLRCSPKSGHDTVSWYQQALGQGPQFIFQYYEEEERQRGNFPDRFSGHQFPNYSSELNVNALLLGDSALYLCASSLGLAASYEQYFGPGTRLTVT.

The V call is TRBV4-1, the J call TRBJ2-5; the D call may be TRBD1 or TRBD2 (6 bases each). Germline CDR1 MGHRA, CDR2 YSYEKL. The CDR3 length is 15 residues. With 2 bases removed from V and 2 bases from J, the gap between germline ends came to 12 bases. The CDR3 protein is CASSQTPGAQETQYF. The CDR3, as DNA: TGCGCCAGCAGCCAAACCCCGGGGGCACAAGAGACCCAGTACTTC.

This clone was seen only once. The V and J genes are TRBV5-6 and TRBJ1-2; 10 nucleotides match TRBD1. From germline, CDR1 is SGHDT and CDR2 YYEEEE. V dropped 4 bases and J dropped 3; count of bases not matched to a gene: 6. CDR3 length equals 15 residues. The CDR3 sequence is CASSPGTGDYYGYTF. The CDR3 coding sequence is TGTGCCAGCAGCCCCGGGACAGGGGATTACTATGGCTACACCTTC.

The V and J genes are TRBV27 and TRBJ1-1; D uncertain. Per germline, CDR1 MNHEY and CDR2 SMNVEV (reference sequence). CDR3 length: 13 amino acids. Trimming pared 6 bases from V and 1 base from J, leaving 9 bases between. The CDR3 spells CASRLVPNTEAFF. The CDR3 DNA reads as TGTGCCAGCAGATTAGTACCGAACACTGAAGCTTTCTTT.

This sequence joins TRBV7-9 and TRBJ2-3, with D tentatively TRBD1 (6 bases). This CDR3 spans 11 amino acids. CDR1 is SEHNR and CDR2 is FQNEAQ in the germline V gene (reference sequence). For the CDR3, the DNA is TGTGGGACAGCAAGCACAGATACGCAGTATTTT. This codes for CGTASTDTQYF.

V is TRBV2 and J is TRBJ2-3, with 10 bases lining up with TRBD1. The V gene's germline CDR1 is SNHLY and CDR2 FYNNEI. This CDR3 is built from 14 residues. With 6 bases clipped from V and 3 bases from J, the junction kept 3 bases outside the gene matches. The CDR3 spells CASRDRGPTDTQYF. In DNA, the CDR3 is TGTGCCAGCAGAGACAGGGGGCCGACAGATACGCAGTATTTT. Full variable domain (outside the CDR3, taken from reference TRBV2 and TRBJ2-3): EPEVTQTPSHQVTQMGQEVILRCVPISNHLYFYWYRQILGQKVEFLVSFYNNEISEKSEIFDDQFSVERPDGSNFTLKIRSTKLEDSAMYFCASRDRGPTDTQYFGPGTRLTVL.

This rearrangement joins TRBV12-2 to TRBJ2-7. TRBV12-2 is deemed a pseudogene. The CDR3 runs to 20 residues. The CDR3 sequence: CASRLFPGQSNKAPTYEQYF. In nucleotides, the CDR3 is TGTGCAAGTCGCTTGTTCCCGGGGCAGTCGAATAAGGCTCCTACCTACGAGCAGTACTTC.

This clone showed up just once. The rearrangement joins TRBV7-6 to TRBJ2-1; 8 bases line up with TRBD2. The CDR3 runs to 16 residues. Losses at the gene ends were 0 bases for V and 6 bases for J; bases not matched to a gene: 7. CDR1 and CDR2 from the germline V gene are SGHVS and FNYEAQ. CDR3 DNA sequence: TGTGCCAGCAGCTTAGCAATGGTAGCGGGGTTCAATGAGCAGTTCTTC. It specifies CASSLAMVAGFNEQFF. The entire variable domain, with the rest obtained from reference TRBV7-6 and TRBJ2-1, is as follows: GAGVSQSPRYKVTKRGQDVALRCDPISGHVSLYWYRQALGQGPEFLTYFNYEAQQDKSGLPNDRFSAERPEGSISTLTIQRTEQRDSAMYRCASSLAMVAGFNEQFFGPGTRLTVL.

The J gene is TRBJ2-7, the V gene TRBV10-2; D ambiguous. Germline V gives CDR1 WSHSY, CDR2 SAAADI. Trimming removed 2 bases from V and 10 bases from J, with 12 bases in between. CDR3 length: 12 amino acids. Here the CDR3 reads CASSEIREPQYF. Here the CDR3 DNA reads TGCGCCAGCAGTGAGATCCGCGAACCCCAGTACTTC.

The chain employs TRBV19 and TRBJ2-7; 8 nucleotides agree with TRBD2. Germline CDR1 reads LNHDA; CDR2 reads SQIVND (reference sequence). With 4 bases clipped from V and 4 bases from J, the junction kept 12 bases outside the gene matches. The CDR3 covers 16 residues. The CDR3 loop is CASSTRLASSGYEQYF. In DNA, the CDR3 is TGTGCCAGTAGTACCCGACTAGCCTCTAGCGGGTACGAGCAGTACTTC.

The genes are TRBV29-1 and TRBJ2-5, with D perhaps matching TRBD1 or TRBD2 (7 bases each). CDR1 SQVTM and CDR2 ANQGSEA come from the germline V gene. The CDR3 length is 18 residues. V was shortened by 3 bases and J by 4 bases, with 27 bases between the two germline ends. As DNA, the CDR3 is TGCAGCGTTGACGATGGGATCAGGGGGGGCTTTACGGGAGAGACCCAGTACTTC. Translating it yields CSVDDGIRGGFTGETQYF.

The genes are TRBV27 and TRBJ2-1, with 10 positions matching TRBD1. CDR1 is MNHEY, CDR2 SMNVEV, per germline (reference sequence). The CDR3 contains 17 residues. The V segment lost 2 bases and the J segment 4 bases; nucleotides outside the gene matches: 8. This CDR3 reads CASSLGWGQGTYNEQFF. Written as DNA, the CDR3 is TGTGCCAGCAGTTTAGGTTGGGGACAGGGGACTTACAATGAGCAGTTCTTC.